The 22 T cell receptor beta chains below all came from one sample that was sequenced in a study of regulatory T cells in long-lasting Graves disease. Construction of TCR beta libraries relied on iRepertoire HTBI primers and on Arm-PCR targeting CDR3 regions. TCRdb reanalysed the multiplex PCR reads using MiXCR and keeps one entry per CDR3 protein. The table records over 450,000 distinct CDR3 sequences, around a fifth of them present only once. As for time point: persistent/refractory GD, antithyroid drugs over 5 years with positive TRAb. PBMC-derived RNA was used for the TCR library. Sequenced material: peripheral blood mononuclear cells (PBMCs), taken when the disease was refractory, from a patient treated with antithyroid drugs. The receptors come from a female donor with Graves disease.

This clonotype was detected ten times or more. This chain links TRBV12-3 or TRBV12-4 with TRBJ2-7, with TRBD1 as a possible D gene (5 bases). The CDR3 totals 15 residues. V was cut by 5 bases and J by 3 bases, with 17 bases left in between. This CDR3 reads CASSRVGPTIYEQYF. The DNA for the CDR3 is TGTGCCAGCAGTCGGGTGGGGCCAACGATCTACGAGCAGTACTTC.

This clonotype was detected only a few times. V is TRBV19 and J is TRBJ1-2; D gene unclear. Deletions cut 7 bases from V and 8 bases from J, with 17 bases between. The CDR3 is made up of 13 amino acids. Germline V lookup: CDR1 LNHDA, CDR2 SQIVND (reference sequence). In DNA form, the CDR3 reads TGTGCCAGTACCGTCGGATCCTGGGGAGGCTACACCTTC. Residues: CASTVGSWGGYTF.

This clonotype was detected ten times or more. This chain links TRBV2 with TRBJ2-7, with 9 bases fitting TRBD1. Germline assignment: CDR1 SNHLY and CDR2 FYNNEI. The CDR3 runs 16 residues. V was clipped by 7 bases and J by 2 bases; unmatched bases: 12. CDR3: CASTLVGTGLPYEQYF. In DNA, the CDR3 is TGTGCCAGCACCCTGGTCGGGACAGGGCTACCCTACGAGCAGTACTTC.

The table lists this clonotype with many counts. The CDR3 spells CASSVGTGVQPQHF. As DNA, the CDR3 is TGTGCCAGCAGCGTCGGGACAGGGGTTCAGCCCCAGCATTTT. This sequence joins TRBV7-2 and TRBJ1-5; TRBD1 agrees at 10 bases. CDR3 length: 14 residues. Trimming at V came to 5 bases and at J to 6 bases, leaving 4 bases not matched to a gene. Looked up from germline, CDR1 is SGHTA and CDR2 is FQGNSA.

This clonotype was counted many times. V and J are TRBV20-1 and TRBJ2-7; D gene ambiguous. There are 13 residues in the CDR3. CDR1 is DFQATT, CDR2 SNEGSKA, per germline (reference sequence). Trimming removed 4 bases from V and 3 bases from J, with 13 bases in between. In DNA form, the CDR3 reads TGCAGTGCTACCCCGACTCCAAACTACGAGCAGTACTTC. This gives the protein CSATPTPNYEQYF.

This clonotype has ten or more counts. V gene TRBV7-2 combines with J gene TRBJ2-7; 9 bases align to TRBD1. The ends lost 7 bases at V and 6 bases at J; junction bases unmatched: 10. The germline CDR1 and CDR2 sequences are SGHTA and FQGNSA. The CDR3 loop spans 14 amino acids. The CDR3 spells CASTWTGAFSEQYF. The DNA for the CDR3 is TGTGCCAGCACCTGGACAGGGGCCTTCTCCGAGCAGTACTTC.

In its sample, this clonotype was seen once. The chain is built from TRBV3-1 and TRBJ1-2; TRBD1 might be the D (6 bases). The CDR3 is 15 amino acids. Trimming left V 2 bases short and J 6 bases short, with 16 bases between. In germline, CDR1 is LGHDT, CDR2 YNNKEL (reference sequence). In DNA, the CDR3 is TGTGCCAGCAGCCAAATAACCAGGGGCACCGATGGCTACACCTTC. Translated: CASSQITRGTDGYTF.

The V gene is TRBV3-1, the J gene TRBJ1-4; 10 nucleotides line up with TRBD1. Germline CDR1 LGHDT, CDR2 YNNKEL (reference sequence). The CDR3 runs to 16 residues. V lost 5 bases and J lost 6; bases outside the gene matches: 9. CDR3 nucleotide sequence: TGTGCCAGCAGCTACTATGGGACAGGGGATGATGAAAAACTGTTTTTT. Its translation is CASSYYGTGDDEKLFF.

The chain couples TRBV18 to TRBJ2-5; D gene uncertain. Deletions cut 0 bases from V and 2 bases from J, with 7 bases between. Germline CDR1 reads KGHSH; CDR2 reads LQKENI. The CDR3 runs to 14 residues. The CDR3: CASSPPNGQETQYF. CDR3 bases: TGTGCCAGCTCACCACCGAATGGTCAAGAGACCCAGTACTTC.

In its sample, this clonotype was seen a few times. The chain has TRBV13 and TRBJ1-1; 7 bases fit TRBD1. The length of the CDR3 is 20 residues. Trimming cost V 2 bases and J 5 bases; bases outside gene matches: 23. The germline V gene encodes CDR1 PRHDT and CDR2 FYEKMQ (reference sequence). CDR3 sequence: CASSLYAIDARPTGPTEAFF. CDR3 nucleotide sequence: TGTGCCAGCAGCTTATACGCTATTGATGCAAGGCCGACAGGGCCGACTGAAGCTTTCTTT.

This rearrangement joins TRBV7-9 to TRBJ2-5; D may be TRBD1 (5 bases). The CDR3 is made up of 15 amino acids. Looked up from germline, CDR1 is SEHNR and CDR2 is FQNEAQ (reference sequence). V was cut by 2 bases and J by 3 bases, with 13 bases left in between. The CDR3 bases are TGTGCCAGCAGCTTAAATAGGGGCGAAGAAGAGACCCAGTACTTC. It specifies CASSLNRGEEETQYF.

This clonotype has just a few counts. For the CDR3, the DNA is TGCGCCAGCAGCCCGGAACCGGGAAGTAATGAAAAACTGTTTTTT. Translation: CASSPEPGSNEKLFF. This chain links TRBV5-1 with TRBJ1-4, with D unresolved. V was shortened by 4 bases and J by 4 bases, with 14 bases between the two germline ends. The CDR3 has 15 amino acids. Germline lookup yields CDR1 SGHRS and CDR2 YFSETQ.

This chain joins TRBV28 and TRBJ2-1, with a possible D match to TRBD1 (6 bases). CDR1 MDHEN and CDR2 SYDVKM come from the germline V gene. This CDR3 spans 12 amino acids. V was cut by 5 bases and J by 9 bases, with 11 bases left in between. In nucleotides, the CDR3 is TGTGCCAGCAGTCCAGGACAGCCTGAGCAGTTCTTC. It yields the protein CASSPGQPEQFF.

The V and J genes are TRBV7-9 and TRBJ2-2; the D is unclear. Trimming cost V 6 bases and J 6 bases, with 14 bases left between them. CDR1 and CDR2 from the germline V gene are SEHNR and FQNEAQ (reference sequence). The CDR3 contains 14 residues. CDR3 amino acids: CASSSLDRAGELFF. For the CDR3, the DNA is TGTGCCAGCAGTTCCCTAGACCGGGCCGGGGAGCTGTTTTTT. Based on the CDR3 plus reference TRBV7-9 and TRBJ2-2, the full variable domain is DTGVSQNPRHKITKRGQNVTFRCDPISEHNRLYWYRQTLGQGPEFLTYFQNEAQLEKSRLLSDRFSAERPKGSFSTLEIQRTEQGDSAMYLCASSSLDRAGELFFGEGSRLTVL.

This clonotype was detected ten times or more. The chain combines TRBV28 with TRBJ1-2, with D unresolved. Germline assignment: CDR1 MDHEN and CDR2 SYDVKM. Trimming left V 5 bases short and J 4 bases short, with 11 bases between. The CDR3 covers 13 residues. CDR3 sequence reads: CASSLDMGYGYTF. The CDR3, as DNA: TGTGCCAGCAGTCTTGACATGGGCTATGGCTACACCTTC.

Many counts were recorded for this clonotype. The J gene is TRBJ1-1, the V gene TRBV28; D gene ambiguous. Germline CDR1 reads MDHEN; CDR2 reads SYDVKM. This CDR3 comprises 13 residues. V lost 5 bases to trimming and J lost 1 base, with 8 bases between them. The chain's CDR3 is CASSLRTNTEAFF. In nucleotides, the CDR3 is TGTGCCAGCAGTCTACGGACGAACACTGAAGCTTTCTTT.

Ten or more counts support this clonotype. This sequence joins TRBV7-2 and TRBJ1-6; D unclear. V dropped 1 base and J dropped 10 bases, with 14 bases sitting between them. This CDR3 has 15 amino acids. Germline CDR1 SGHTA, CDR2 FQGNSA. CDR3 protein: CASSLVVLVTSPLHF. CDR3 DNA: TGTGCCAGCAGCTTAGTAGTTCTAGTGACATCACCCCTCCACTTT. The variable domain in full, completed from reference TRBV7-2 and TRBJ1-6, reads GAGVSQSPSNKVTEKGKDVELRCDPISGHTALYWYRQSLGQGLEFLIYFQGNSAPDKSGLPSDRFSAERTGGSVSTLTIQRTQQEDSAVYLCASSLVVLVTSPLHFGNGTRLTVT.

CDR3 coding DNA: TGCAGCGTTGTGGGGGAAGGAGCTTTCTTT. Translation gives CSVVGEGAFF. The chain is built from TRBV29-1 and TRBJ1-1; possible D gene TRBD1, 5 bases. The ends were cut back, 4 bases at V and 10 bases at J, with 10 bases in the middle. The CDR3 is made up of 10 amino acids. The V gene's germline CDR1 is SQVTM and CDR2 ANQGSEA.

The V and J genes are TRBV3-1 and TRBJ1-5; no firm D call. The CDR3 sequence is 14 residues long. CDR1 and CDR2 (germline): LGHDT, YNNKEL (reference sequence). Trimming took 4 bases from V and 1 from J, leaving 8 bases between them. CDR3 in DNA: TGTGCCAGCAGCCCCGAACAAAGCAATCAGCCCCAGCATTTT. It yields the protein CASSPEQSNQPQHF.

This clonotype was recorded a few times. The rearrangement links TRBV5-5 to TRBJ2-2, with TRBD2 identical over 8 bases. The CDR3 runs 14 residues. With V trimmed by 4 bases and J by 4 bases, 3 bases remained unmatched. Germline V gives CDR1 SGHKS, CDR2 YYEKEE (reference sequence). In DNA form, the CDR3 reads TGTGCCAGCAGCCCGCTAGCGGGCACCGGGGAGCTGTTTTTT. Amino acids: CASSPLAGTGELFF.

This clonotype was seen ten or more times. CDR3: CATSLRDSRQPQHF. CDR3 nucleotides: TGTGCCACCAGCTTAAGGGACAGCAGGCAGCCCCAGCATTTT. This chain joins TRBV15 and TRBJ1-5; 7 bases fit TRBD1. V shed 5 bases, J shed 7 bases, and the junction held 8 bases outside the gene matches. The CDR3 is 14 amino acids. In germline, CDR1 is LNHNV, CDR2 YYDKDF (reference sequence).

The rearrangement uses TRBV4-3 and TRBJ1-6; 8 bases are a match to TRBD1. V lost 2 bases and J lost 7; bases outside the gene matches: 4. The CDR3 sequence is 15 residues long. The germline gives CDR1 LGHNA, CDR2 YSLEER. CDR3 sequence: CASSQFWTGNSPLHF. The CDR3 coding sequence is TGCGCCAGCAGCCAATTTTGGACAGGGAATTCACCCCTCCACTTT.